Each of the 13 T cell receptor beta chains below was sequenced from the same sample in a study of T cell repertoires in cytomegalovirus infection. TCRdb fed the reads into MiXCR, producing one record per CDR3 protein. The sample includes fewer than 350,000 distinct CDR3 sequences, 9.5% of them seen just once. Sample: PBMCs. Receptor source: a human donor in good health (CMV status not recorded). Some clones in this sample may be carry-over from other donors' samples.

This clonotype turned up a few times. V is TRBV30 and J is TRBJ1-1, with D hard to call. Germline V lookup: CDR1 GTSNPN, CDR2 SVGIG (reference sequence). V gave up 4 bases and J gave up 9 bases, with 12 bases separating them. This CDR3 region has 11 residues. The CDR3 DNA follows: TGTGCCTGGAAAACCGGGAGGCAAGCTTTCTTT. Translating it yields CAWKTGRQAFF.

The chain carries TRBV7-9 and TRBJ2-7; a weak D match, TRBD2 (6 bases). The V end lost 8 bases, the J end lost 1 base, and 15 bases lay between the germline ends. Germline V lookup: CDR1 SEHNR, CDR2 FQNEAQ (reference sequence). This CDR3 is 14 amino acids long. The CDR3 protein is CASGRDSGSYEQYF. The DNA of the CDR3 is TGTGCCAGCGGCAGAGATAGCGGTTCCTACGAGCAGTACTTC.

This clonotype was detected ten times or more. V and J are TRBV28 and TRBJ2-1; tentatively, D is TRBD2 (6 bases). V lost 5 bases to trimming and J lost 4 bases, with 24 bases between them. This CDR3 has 18 amino acids. Germline V CDR1 and CDR2: MDHEN, SYDVKM. CDR3 in amino acids: CASSPPGGLGAQYNEQFF. In DNA form, the CDR3 reads TGTGCCAGCAGTCCCCCAGGAGGGTTAGGGGCACAGTACAATGAGCAGTTCTTC.

This chain links TRBV19 with TRBJ2-2; D assignment may be TRBD1 or TRBD2 (5 bases each). CDR3 length equals 16 residues. Germline loops: CDR1 LNHDA, CDR2 SQIVND (reference sequence). The V gene lost 6 bases and the J gene lost 6 bases, with 20 bases spanning the gap. The CDR3 DNA follows: TGTGCCAGTAGCCGCCGAGACCACCCGGGGCCCGGGGAGCTGTTTTTT. Translated: CASSRRDHPGPGELFF.

There are many counts of this clonotype. V is TRBV11-3 and J is TRBJ1-5; D ambiguous. Germline V CDR1 and CDR2: SGHNT, YENEEA. Trimming left V 5 bases short and J 4 bases short, with 15 bases between. CDR3 length: 15 residues. The CDR3 region is CASSLETVLNQPQHF. The CDR3 DNA reads as TGTGCCAGCAGCCTCGAAACAGTGCTTAATCAGCCCCAGCATTTT.

About this clonotype itself: A read error may be the cause here, since a much bigger clone is one base away. V and J are TRBV7-3 and TRBJ1-1; D is unresolved. CDR1 is SGHTA and CDR2 is FQGTGA in the germline V gene. The CDR3 sequence is 13 residues long. This CDR3 reads CASSFFPNTEGFF. The DNA for the CDR3 is TGTGCCAGCAGTTTTTTCCCGAACACTGAAGGTTTCTTT.

This clonotype was observed a few times. The genes are TRBV6-1 and TRBJ1-2; 9 bases are shared with TRBD1. The V and J ends lost 7 bases and 1 base, in that order; junction bases with no gene match: 7. From germline, CDR1 is MNHNS and CDR2 SASEGT. This CDR3 region has 15 residues. This chain's CDR3 is CASTVDRGGNYGYTF. CDR3 nucleotides: TGTGCCAGCACCGTCGACAGGGGGGGTAACTATGGCTACACCTTC.

In its sample, this clonotype was seen many times. The gene calls are TRBV7-2 and TRBJ2-3; 10 bases map to TRBD2. V lost 2 bases to trimming and J lost 6 bases; unmatched junction nucleotides: 8. CDR3 size: 16 residues. Germline V gene sequence: CDR1 SGHTA, CDR2 FQGNSA. The CDR3 is CASSLRSLAGVDTQYF. Written as DNA, the CDR3 is TGTGCCAGCAGCTTAAGGAGTCTAGCGGGAGTGGATACGCAGTATTTT. The whole variable domain, remainder taken from reference TRBV7-2 and TRBJ2-3, is GAGVSQSPSNKVTEKGKDVELRCDPISGHTALYWYRQSLGQGLEFLIYFQGNSAPDKSGLPSDRFSAERTGGSVSTLTIQRTQQEDSAVYLCASSLRSLAGVDTQYFGPGTRLTVL.

Ten or more counts support this clonotype. The gene calls are TRBV10-3 and TRBJ2-1; 12 nucleotides agree with TRBD2. Germline V gene sequence: CDR1 ENHRY, CDR2 SYGVKD. V was pared by 2 bases and J by 4 bases, with 6 bases of the junction left unmatched. CDR3 length: 17 residues. The CDR3 bases are TGTGCCATCAGTGAGGGCACTAGCGGGGGGATGTACAATGAGCAGTTCTTC. This sequence encodes CAISEGTSGGMYNEQFF.

The sample holds a few counts of this clonotype. The chain is built from TRBV11-2 and TRBJ1-1; D is unclear. CDR3 length equals 15 residues. Germline CDR1 SGHAT, CDR2 FQNNGV. V lost 2 bases, J lost 0 bases, and 10 bases lay in between. Here the CDR3 DNA reads TGTGCCAGCAGCTTATGGAGGGAACTGAACACTGAAGCTTTCTTT. The encoded protein is CASSLWRELNTEAFF.

The V call is TRBV29-1, the J call TRBJ1-1; D perhaps matches TRBD1 (5 bases). There are 14 residues in the CDR3. Germline V gene data show CDR1 as SQVTM and CDR2 as ANQGSEA. V gave up 7 bases and J gave up 0 bases, with 15 bases separating them. In DNA form, the CDR3 reads TGCAGCGGGATATCGGGACGGATGAACACTGAAGCTTTCTTT. Translation gives CSGISGRMNTEAFF.

This clonotype was seen ten or more times. V and J are TRBV7-2 and TRBJ2-6, with TRBD2 matching over 8 bases. Germline V gene data show CDR1 as SGHTA and CDR2 as FQGNSA. With V trimmed by 5 bases and J by 3 bases, 15 bases remained unmatched. This CDR3 is 19 amino acids long. CDR3 DNA: TGTGCCAGCAGCCCAGAGCGGCTAGCGGGCGGCTTTGGGGCCAACGTCCTGACTTTC. Translating it yields CASSPERLAGGFGANVLTF.

This clonotype was seen at least ten times. The V gene is TRBV25-1, the J gene TRBJ2-3; the match to TRBD2 covers 7 bases. The J segment lost 2 bases and the V segment lost 6 bases, leaving 8 bases of the junction unmatched. CDR1 MGHDK and CDR2 SYGVNS come from the germline V gene. The CDR3 covers 15 residues. CDR3 in amino acids: CASSPTSAITDTQYF. As DNA, the CDR3 is TGTGCCAGCAGCCCAACTAGCGCAATCACAGATACGCAGTATTTT.